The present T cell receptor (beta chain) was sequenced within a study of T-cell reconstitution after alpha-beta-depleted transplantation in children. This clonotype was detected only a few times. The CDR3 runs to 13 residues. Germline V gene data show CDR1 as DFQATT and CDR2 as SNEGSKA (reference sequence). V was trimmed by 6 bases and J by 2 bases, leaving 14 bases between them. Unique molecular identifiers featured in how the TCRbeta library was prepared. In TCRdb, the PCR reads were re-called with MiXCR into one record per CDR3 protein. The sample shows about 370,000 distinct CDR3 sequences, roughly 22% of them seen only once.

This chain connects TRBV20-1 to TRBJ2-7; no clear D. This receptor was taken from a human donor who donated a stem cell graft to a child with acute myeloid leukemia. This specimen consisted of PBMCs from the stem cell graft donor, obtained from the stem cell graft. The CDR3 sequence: CSALTPTTYEQYF. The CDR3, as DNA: TGCAGTGCCCTGACACCCACAACCTACGAGCAGTACTTC.